A single TCR beta chain is shown here with its context. Its specificity is not known. Specified treatment: roughly 18 received Ad26.COV2.S at low or high dose, single or two shots; 5 received placebo; per-sample allocation not given. Specimens were obtained on day 63 following the first vaccine or placebo injection. CDR1 SGDLS and CDR2 YYNGEE come from the germline V gene. This CDR3 region has 13 residues. Trimming cost V 7 bases and J 8 bases; bases outside gene matches: 8. These data come from a study of Ad26.COV2.S vaccination and SARS-CoV-2 variants. General observations from the study: People who got the vaccine had more spike-specific TCR breadth than people who got placebo.

The data were produced by immunoSEQ multiplex PCR, yet TCRdb's version contains in-frame clones alone and is incomplete. The sample has some 370,000 clones, 83% seen once; the top ten hold nearly 7.5%. The sequence derives from a person aged 18 to 59 who received the Ad26.COV2.S COVID-19 vaccine or a placebo. The source was peripheral blood, collected in a trial of Ad26.COV2.S vaccine versus placebo. The chain has TRBV9 and TRBJ2-3; TRBD2 aligns across 9 bases. In DNA form, the CDR3 reads TGTGCCAGCTCTTTAGCGGGGGAGGGTACGCAGTATTTT. Protein: CASSLAGEGTQYF.